The 5 T cell receptor beta chains given below trace back to one sample, sequenced in a study of T cell repertoires in cytomegalovirus infection. These receptors are not linked to any known antigen. TCRdb called the reads again in MiXCR, with one record for every CDR3 protein. The sample lists about 900,000 distinct CDR3 sequences; about a third were seen once. Sequenced material: cultured CD8+ T cells from PBMCs, taken from culture after CMV antigen stimulation. The receptors were gathered from a human donor in good health (CMV status not recorded). Some clones in this sample may be carry-over from other donors' samples.

This rearrangement joins TRBV28 to TRBJ2-5; 7 bases align to TRBD1. This CDR3 has 19 amino acids. V was pared by 4 bases and J by 0 bases, with 17 bases of the junction left unmatched. CDR1 is MDHEN and CDR2 is SYDVKM in the germline V gene. CDR3 sequence reads: CASSWTTWPGQKNQETQYF. The CDR3 DNA reads as TGTGCCAGCAGTTGGACCACCTGGCCGGGACAGAAAAACCAAGAGACCCAGTACTTC.

The V call is TRBV3-1, the J call TRBJ1-2; D uncertain. Germline V CDR1 and CDR2: LGHDT, YNNKEL (reference sequence). Between the trimmed V and J ends, which lost 0 bases and 0 bases, there was a span of 8 bases. CDR3 size: 15 residues. DNA for the CDR3: TGTGCCAGCAGCCAAGATCAAGAGGCTAACTATGGCTACACCTTC. It is translated as CASSQDQEANYGYTF.

This chain uses TRBV5-6 with TRBJ2-2; TRBD1 aligns across 10 bases. Per the germline V gene, CDR1 is SGHDT and CDR2 is YYEEEE. With V trimmed by 4 bases and J by 7 bases, 7 bases remained unmatched. The length of the CDR3 is 15 residues. CDR3 DNA: TGTGCCAGCAGCCCGACAGGGGGCAATAGCGGGGAGCTGTTTTTT. As protein: CASSPTGGNSGELFF.

There are a few counts of this clonotype. The rearrangement joins TRBV6-2 or TRBV6-3 to TRBJ1-1, with D unresolved. The germline V and J ends were trimmed by 7 bases and 4 bases, with 13 bases remaining between them. CDR1 is MNHEY and CDR2 is SVGEGT in the germline V gene. The length of the CDR3 is 13 residues. CDR3 residues: CASNDHRPTEAFF. The CDR3 DNA is TGTGCCAGCAATGATCATCGCCCCACTGAAGCTTTCTTT.

This chain joins TRBV19 and TRBJ1-1, with 8 bases lining up with TRBD1. The length of the CDR3 is 15 residues. The germline V gene has CDR1 LNHDA and CDR2 SQIVND (reference sequence). Losses at the gene ends were 3 bases for V and 5 bases for J; bases not matched to a gene: 8. CDR3 sequence (DNA): TGTGCCAGTAGTATTTCGACAGGGGTTTGGACTGAAGCTTTCTTT. Residues: CASSISTGVWTEAFF.